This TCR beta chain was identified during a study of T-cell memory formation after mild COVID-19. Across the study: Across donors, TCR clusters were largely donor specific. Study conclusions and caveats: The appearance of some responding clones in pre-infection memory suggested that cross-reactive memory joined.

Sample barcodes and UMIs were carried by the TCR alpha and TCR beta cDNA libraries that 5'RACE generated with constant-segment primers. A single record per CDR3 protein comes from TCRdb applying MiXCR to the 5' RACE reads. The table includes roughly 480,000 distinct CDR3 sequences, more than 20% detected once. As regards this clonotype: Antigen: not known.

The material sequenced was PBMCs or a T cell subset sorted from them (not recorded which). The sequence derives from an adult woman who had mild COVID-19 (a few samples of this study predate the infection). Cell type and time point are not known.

CDR3 sequence: CSVGATNRGETQYF. DNA of the CDR3: TGCAGCGTTGGGGCGACAAACCGGGGGGAGACCCAGTACTTC. This sequence joins TRBV29-1 and TRBJ2-5; tentatively, D is TRBD2 (6 bases). The CDR3 extends over 14 amino acids. Trimming stripped 4 bases from V and 5 bases from J, with 17 bases between. The germline gives CDR1 SQVTM, CDR2 ANQGSEA.